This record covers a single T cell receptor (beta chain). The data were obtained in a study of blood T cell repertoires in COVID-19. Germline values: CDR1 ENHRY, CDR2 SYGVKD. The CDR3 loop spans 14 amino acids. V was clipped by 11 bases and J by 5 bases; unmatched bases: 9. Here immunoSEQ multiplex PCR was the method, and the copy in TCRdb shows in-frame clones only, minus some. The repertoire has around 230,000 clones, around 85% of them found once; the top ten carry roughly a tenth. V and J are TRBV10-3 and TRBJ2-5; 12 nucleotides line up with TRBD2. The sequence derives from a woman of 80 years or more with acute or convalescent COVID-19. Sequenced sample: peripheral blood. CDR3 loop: CASTSGRPGETQYF. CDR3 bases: TGTGCCTCCACTAGCGGGAGGCCGGGGGAGACCCAGTACTTC.